The 14 T cell receptor beta chains listed next were all sequenced from one sample in a study of blood T cells in healthy people across ages. The second PCR ran roughly 6 to 11 cycles with a sample-barcoded 5' primer and J-beta primers. TCRdb reanalysed the 5' RACE reads using MiXCR and keeps one entry per CDR3 protein. Here the sample spans about 800,000 distinct CDR3 sequences, 35% to 60% being singletons. The sequenced sample consisted of blood. All receptors derive from a man at least 80 years old in good health.

The chain uses TRBV28 and TRBJ2-1; TRBD2 agrees at 8 bases. CDR3 size: 15 residues. Trimming took 5 bases from V and 5 from J; bases not matched to a gene: 8. The germline V gene has CDR1 MDHEN and CDR2 SYDVKM. CDR3 in amino acids: CASSPRGGSNNEQFF. CDR3 DNA: TGTGCCAGCAGTCCCCGGGGGGGGTCTAACAATGAGCAGTTCTTC.

The rearrangement links TRBV3-1 to TRBJ2-1, with 10 bases matching TRBD2. With 1 base clipped from V and 7 bases from J, the junction kept 4 bases outside the gene matches. Germline loops: CDR1 LGHDT, CDR2 YNNKEL (reference sequence). CDR3 size: 15 residues. The CDR3 here is CASSQAWTSGNEQFF. CDR3 DNA: TGTGCCAGCAGCCAAGCGTGGACTAGCGGTAATGAGCAGTTCTTC.

J is TRBJ2-4 and V is TRBV28, with D possibly being TRBD1 or TRBD2 (5 bases each). The J call may be incorrect, as the DNA end agrees better with TRBJ2-7. This CDR3 is built from 13 residues. The germline V gene has CDR1 MDHEN and CDR2 SYDVKM. The CDR3 is CASTPGRRDEQYF. For the CDR3, the DNA is TGTGCCAGCACTCCGGGACGCCGGGACGAGCAGTACTTC.

The genes are TRBV11-3 and TRBJ2-7; D uncertain. Trimming cost V 5 bases and J 0 bases, with 14 bases left between them. The CDR3 is made up of 15 amino acids. CDR1 is SGHNT and CDR2 is YENEEA in the germline V gene. The CDR3 spells CASSPRLLTSYEQYF. The CDR3 coding sequence is TGTGCCAGCAGCCCCCGACTGTTAACCTCCTACGAGCAGTACTTC.

The CDR3 coding sequence is TGTGCCAGCAGTCACAACCGGGACCTAAGATACAATGAGCAGTACTTC. As protein: CASSHNRDLRYNEQYF. The rearrangement uses TRBV6-5 and TRBJ2-7; D tentatively reads TRBD1 or TRBD2 (5 bases each). CDR3 length: 16 amino acids. The germline V gene encodes CDR1 MNHEY and CDR2 SVGAGI. Trimming shortened V by 5 bases and J by 7 bases, and 24 bases separated the two germline ends.

The chain uses TRBV5-1 and TRBJ2-6; D is uncertain. The CDR3 spans 15 residues. Per the germline V gene, CDR1 is SGHRS and CDR2 is YFSETQ. Deletions cut 2 bases from V and 6 bases from J, with 12 bases between. The CDR3 bases are TGCGCCAGCAGCTTTATGGGTTATGCGGCCAACGTCCTGACTTTC. It codes for CASSFMGYAANVLTF.

This clonotype was seen a few times. A much larger clone lies one base from this, so it may be a read error. The chain combines TRBV5-6 with TRBJ2-7; 7 bases agree with TRBD1. Germline CDR1 reads SGHDT; CDR2 reads YYEEEE. CDR3 length equals 15 residues. CDR3 amino acids: CASSFRTGDSYGQYF. CDR3 nucleotides: TGTGCCAGCAGCTTTAGGACAGGCGACTCCTACGGGCAGTACTTC. Drawing the rest from reference TRBV5-6 and TRBJ2-7, the complete variable domain is DAGVTQSPTHLIKTRGQQVTLRCSPKSGHDTVSWYQQALGQGPQFIFQYYEEEERQRGNFPDRFSGHQFPNYSSELNVNALLLGDSALYLCASSFRTGDSYGQYFGPGTRLTVT.

The chain carries TRBV28 and TRBJ2-3, with 7 bases fitting TRBD2. The CDR3 is 15 residues long. CDR1 MDHEN and CDR2 SYDVKM come from the germline V gene. V gave up 9 bases and J gave up 0 bases; unmatched junction bases: 9. The CDR3 nucleotides are TGTGCCAGTAAGACTAGCAGAACTAGCACAGATACGCAGTATTTT. Translation gives CASKTSRTSTDTQYF.

V gene TRBV6-2 or TRBV6-3 combines with J gene TRBJ2-7; weak D call: TRBD2 (5 bases). Germline assignment: CDR1 MNHEY and CDR2 SVGEGT. V was clipped by 7 bases and J by 6 bases, with 10 bases between them. The CDR3 is 11 residues long. The DNA of the CDR3 is TGTGCCAGCAAGCGAGAGGGCGAGCAGTACTTC. It codes for CASKREGEQYF.

The chain joins TRBV20-1 to TRBJ1-4, with D possibly being TRBD1 (5 bases). This CDR3 has 14 residues. Between the trimmed V and J ends, which lost 2 bases and 11 bases, there was a span of 18 bases. CDR1 is DFQATT, CDR2 SNEGSKA, per germline (reference sequence). CDR3 coding DNA: TGCAGTGCTAGAATGAACGGGGGGTCGTGGAAACTGTTTTTT. Encoded protein: CSARMNGGSWKLFF.

The chain recombines TRBV5-1 with TRBJ1-4; TRBD1 matches at 8 bases. V dropped 4 bases and J dropped 7; count of bases not matched to a gene: 6. The CDR3 contains 14 residues. Germline CDR1 reads SGHRS; CDR2 reads YFSETQ. CDR3 DNA: TGCGCCAGCAGCGTGACAGGGGCCGGTGAAAAACTGTTTTTT. Translating gives CASSVTGAGEKLFF.

A remark on this clonotype: This clone may be a read error of a much larger clone one base away. The chain recombines TRBV29-1 with TRBJ2-1; perhaps TRBD1 as D (5 bases). CDR1 and CDR2 from the germline V gene are SQVTM and ANQGSEA. V shed 7 bases and J shed 10 bases, with 26 bases lying between them. The CDR3 sequence is 15 residues long. The CDR3 sequence is CSATGPQLVSYEQFF. CDR3 coding DNA: TGCAGCGCTACAGGTCCCCAGCTAGTCTCGTACGAGCAGTTCTTC.

CDR3 sequence: CASRDGRAGNSPLHF. CDR3 DNA sequence: TGTGCCAGCAGAGACGGGAGGGCCGGTAATTCACCCCTCCACTTT. The chain links TRBV7-3 to TRBJ1-6, with unresolved D. V dropped 6 bases and J dropped 6 bases, with 15 bases sitting between them. The CDR3 runs to 15 residues. CDR1 SGHTA and CDR2 FQGTGA come from the germline V gene.

This clonotype was counted a few times. The chain's CDR3 is CASSLAMRSLKTQYF. CDR3 DNA sequence: TGCGCCAGCAGCTTGGCGATGCGGAGTCTGAAGACCCAGTACTTC. The rearrangement links TRBV5-1 to TRBJ2-5; D not certain. This CDR3 is 15 amino acids long. The germline V gene has CDR1 SGHRS and CDR2 YFSETQ. Trimming shortened V by 0 bases and J by 6 bases, and 15 bases separated the two germline ends.